Each of the 23 T cell receptor beta chains below was sequenced from the same sample in a study of tumor-infiltrating lymphocytes in primary liver carcinoma. Total RNA amounting to about 520 ng was the source from which TCR beta cDNA was made with a constant-region primer. Libraries of TCR beta came from three nested multiplex PCR rounds with slightly modified ARM-PCR. TRBV1-TRBV30 forward primers paired with a C-beta reverse primer drove the first two PCR rounds, about 11 cycles each. Each CDR3 protein gets one entry after TCRdb re-called the multiplex PCR reads with MiXCR. The data contain 300,000 to 400,000 distinct CDR3 sequences, 60% to 80% of them singletons. RNA was extracted from whole blood without cell sorting, alongside germline DNA. Source material: peripheral blood. The receptors derive from a man in his forties with primary liver carcinoma and hepatitis B virus infection.

To note about this clonotype: This CDR3 fails to terminate in the conserved phenylalanine or tryptophan, so it likely reflects a read error. The V call is TRBV10-3, the J call TRBJ1-1; 9 bases are a match to TRBD1. With 7 bases clipped from V and 4 bases from J, the junction kept 7 bases outside the gene matches. Per the germline V gene, CDR1 is ENHRY and CDR2 is SYGVKD. This CDR3 comprises 14 residues. CDR3 region: CAITRTGESTEAFL. The CDR3 DNA is TGTGCCATCACCAGGACAGGGGAAAGCACTGAAGCTTTCCTT.

In this sample, this clonotype turned up many times. The chain couples TRBV10-2 to TRBJ2-1; D gene uncertain. The CDR3 has 13 residues. Trimming removed 6 bases at V and 7 bases at J, with 13 bases between. Germline V gives CDR1 WSHSY, CDR2 SAAADI. The DNA of the CDR3 is TGCGCCAGCAGCCGACGGCAAGGGAATGAGCAGTTCTTC. The encoded protein is CASSRRQGNEQFF.

A word on this clonotype: A read error may produce the germline difference seen at one junction end. The V and J genes are TRBV12-3 or TRBV12-4 and TRBJ1-1; D call uncertain. This CDR3 has 13 amino acids. This chain's CDR3 is CTSSWRGRTEAFF. The CDR3 DNA reads as TGTACCAGCAGTTGGCGAGGTCGCACTGAAGCTTTCTTT.

With respect to this clonotype: A read error may account for a junction end that differs from germline. The gene calls are TRBV11-3 and TRBJ1-3; D is perhaps TRBD1 (6 bases). Germline assignment: CDR1 SGHNT and CDR2 YENEEA. This CDR3 has 16 amino acids. CDR3: CSSSNRGHAFRNTIYF. CDR3 nucleotide sequence: TGTTCCAGCAGCAACCGGGGGCATGCTTTCCGAAACACCATATATTTT.

This clonotype was detected once. The junction does not match germline at one end; this may be a read error. The rearrangement links TRBV11-3 to TRBJ2-1; TRBD2 agrees at 9 bases. CDR1 and CDR2 from the germline V gene are SGHNT and YENEEA. There are 15 residues in the CDR3. The chain's CDR3 is CTSSLLAGTLAEQFF. CDR3 nucleotides: TGTACCAGTAGCTTACTAGCGGGCACCTTAGCTGAGCAGTTCTTC.

This clonotype was counted many times. For the CDR3, the DNA is TGTGCCAGCAGTTACGGGGGATCCTACCGGGAGCAGTACTTC. The encoded protein is CASSYGGSYREQYF. The chain joins TRBV6-2 or TRBV6-3 to TRBJ2-7, with D perhaps matching TRBD1 or TRBD2 (5 bases each). This CDR3 is built from 14 residues. V was clipped by 2 bases and J by 7 bases, with 15 bases between them. Germline V lookup: CDR1 MNHEY, CDR2 SVGEGT.

Notes on this clonotype: It may be a read error: a sequence one base away is much more abundant. The genes are TRBV28 and TRBJ2-7; no reliable D call. Germline loops: CDR1 MDHEN, CDR2 SYDVKM. Trimming shortened V by 5 bases and J by 5 bases, and 4 bases separated the two germline ends. There are 10 residues in the CDR3. DNA for the CDR3: TGTGCCAGCAGTGGCAACGAGCAGTACTTC. Protein: CASSGNEQYF.

Notes on this clonotype: Compared with germline, one end of the junction differs, possibly owing to a read error. V and J are TRBV7-9 and TRBJ1-2, with TRBD1 identical over 8 bases. This CDR3 spans 13 amino acids. Germline loops: CDR1 SEHNR, CDR2 FQNEAQ (reference sequence). CDR3 loop: CASRLGQVEGCTF. In DNA form, the CDR3 reads TGTGCCAGCAGACTGGGACAGGTGGAGGGCTGCACCTTC.

This clonotype was observed once. V usage is TRBV6-2 or TRBV6-3 and J usage is TRBJ2-1; D ambiguous. The CDR3 consists of 13 residues. Germline lookup yields CDR1 MNHEY and CDR2 SVGEGT. With 0 bases removed from V and 16 bases from J, the gap between germline ends came to 16 bases. The CDR3 coding sequence is TGTGCCAGCAGTTACTCAACGCCCATACTGCACTTCTTC. It yields the protein CASSYSTPILHFF.

This clonotype came up many times. The V call is TRBV4-3, the J call TRBJ2-5; 8 bases fit TRBD1. CDR1 is LGHNA, CDR2 YSLEER, per germline. Unmatched junction bases numbered 4, after V lost 3 bases and J lost 1 base. The CDR3 has 15 amino acids. The CDR3 nucleotides are TGCGCCAGCAGCCAGACGGACAGGGTCCAAGAGACCCAGTACTTC. This gives the protein CASSQTDRVQETQYF.

The V call is TRBV6-1, the J call TRBJ2-5, with 10 bases matching TRBD2. CDR1 is MNHNS, CDR2 SASEGT, per germline. This CDR3 contains 17 residues. V lost 5 bases and J lost 5; bases outside the gene matches: 14. The CDR3 region has the DNA TGTGCCAGCAGTAAGGGACATTCTAGCGGGAGCGGCGAGACCCAGTACTTC. It specifies CASSKGHSSGSGETQYF.

With regard to this clonotype: A read error is possible here, since a much larger clone lies one base away. The chain has TRBV4-1 and TRBJ2-3; D possibly matches TRBD1 or TRBD2 (5 bases each). The CDR3 has 17 amino acids. In germline, CDR1 is MGHRA, CDR2 YSYEKL. The CDR3 spells CASSHAPGSGFTETQYF. CDR3 DNA sequence: TGCGCCAGCAGCCATGCCCCAGGGAGCGGATTCACAGAAACGCAGTATTTT.

Concerning this clonotype: Just one base apart from a much larger clone, this may be a read error. This sequence joins TRBV4-2 and TRBJ1-1; D is undetermined. Looked up from germline, CDR1 is LGHNA and CDR2 is YNFKEQ. Between the trimmed V and J ends, which lost 1 base and 11 bases, there was a span of 11 bases. This CDR3 has 12 amino acids. CDR3 sequence (DNA): TGTGCCAGCAGCCAAGGGGCCGGGAATGCTTTCTTT. It yields the protein CASSQGAGNAFF.

Turning to this clonotype: A much larger clone lies a single base off, so this may be a read error. The chain links TRBV6-2 or TRBV6-3 to TRBJ1-2; no reliable D call. This CDR3 is built from 11 residues. Germline V gene sequence: CDR1 MNHEY, CDR2 SVGEGT. V gave up 7 bases and J gave up 4 bases, with 7 bases separating them. As DNA, the CDR3 is TGTGCCAGCACCAGCAGCTATGGCTACACCTTC. As protein: CASTSSYGYTF.

Comments on this clonotype: This clone may be a read error of a much larger clone one base away. The chain's CDR3 is CANSSYGKETQYF. The CDR3 coding sequence is TGTGCCAACAGTTCCTACGGAAAAGAGACCCAGTACTTC. The gene calls are TRBV12-3 or TRBV12-4 and TRBJ2-5; D not certain. The CDR3 sequence is 13 residues long.

As regards this clonotype: A read error may account for a junction end that differs from germline. V usage is TRBV6-2 or TRBV6-3 and J usage is TRBJ1-5; the D is unclear. CDR3 length equals 15 residues. Germline V gives CDR1 MNHEY, CDR2 SVGEGT. This chain's CDR3 is CDSSYVAYSNQPQHF. DNA for the CDR3: TGTGACAGCAGTTACGTAGCGTATAGTAATCAGCCCCAGCATTTT.

Only a few counts were recorded for this clonotype. The chain carries TRBV11-2 and TRBJ2-7; D may be TRBD1 (5 bases). This CDR3 is 15 amino acids long. V was pared by 1 base and J by 0 bases, with 10 bases between. Per the germline V gene, CDR1 is SGHAT and CDR2 is FQNNGV. CDR3 protein: CASSLVAGISYEQYF. For the CDR3, the DNA is TGTGCCAGCAGCTTAGTTGCAGGGATCTCCTACGAGCAGTACTTC. Full variable domain (missing parts from reference TRBV11-2 and TRBJ2-7): EAGVAQSPRYKIIEKRQSVAFWCNPISGHATLYWYQQILGQGPKLLIQFQNNGVVDDSQLPKDRFSAERLKGVDSTLKIQPAKLEDSAVYLCASSLVAGISYEQYFGPGTRLTVT.

As regards this clonotype: Likely a read error: the CDR3 ends without its conserved phenylalanine or tryptophan. The DNA is left out, because the CDR3 cannot be placed on it with certainty; the CDR3 is given as TCRdb lists it. The chain carries TRBV6-5 and TRBJ2-7; the table names TRBD1, a call not compared with the DNA. The V gene's germline CDR1 is MNHEY and CDR2 SVGAGI. The length of the CDR3 is 14 amino acids, counting both ends. The CDR3 sequence is CASTRDRGVYEQCS.

This clonotype was detected only a few times. The J gene is TRBJ1-1, the V gene TRBV10-1, with D possibly being TRBD1 (5 bases). V was clipped by 6 bases and J by 4 bases, with 15 bases between them. This CDR3 is built from 14 residues. The V gene's germline CDR1 is WNHNN and CDR2 SYGVQD (reference sequence). Here the CDR3 reads CASSGEGLGTEAFF. The CDR3 DNA follows: TGCGCCAGCAGCGGAGAGGGGTTGGGCACTGAAGCTTTCTTT.

Ten or more counts support this clonotype. The chain has TRBV28 and TRBJ2-3, with a weak D call TRBD2 (6 bases). CDR3 length: 14 residues. Germline V gene data show CDR1 as MDHEN and CDR2 as SYDVKM. V lost 3 bases and J lost 4, with 11 bases in between. The CDR3: CASSFGSGADTQYF. DNA of the CDR3: TGTGCCAGCAGTTTCGGATCGGGGGCAGATACGCAGTATTTT.

DNA for the CDR3: TGTGCCAGCAGTCCAAACCCAACTAATGAAAAACTGTTTTTT. Its protein is CASSPNPTNEKLFF. The chain joins TRBV6-6 to TRBJ1-4; D is unresolved. V dropped 5 bases and J dropped 0 bases, with 7 bases sitting between them. Germline assignment: CDR1 MNHNY and CDR2 SVGAGI (reference sequence). CDR3 size: 14 residues.

Concerning this clonotype itself: This may arise from a read error, as a much more abundant clone is one base away. The gene calls are TRBV7-9 and TRBJ2-7; D is ambiguous. Germline V CDR1 and CDR2: SEHNR, FQNEAQ (reference sequence). This CDR3 region has 12 residues. V lost 5 bases and J 1 base, leaving 6 bases between the germline ends. Written as DNA, the CDR3 is TGTGCCAGCAGCCCAGGATCCTACGAGCAGTACTTC. Translated, it gives CASSPGSYEQYF.

A note on this clonotype: Likely a read error: the CDR3 ends without its conserved phenylalanine or tryptophan. The chain links TRBV6-5 to TRBJ2-7, with 10 bases matching TRBD2. The CDR3 extends over 16 amino acids. Germline-derived CDR1 and CDR2 are MNHEY and SVGAGI. V was clipped by 6 bases and J by 6 bases; unmatched bases: 14. The CDR3 loop is CASRPLAGVRNSEQYS. The CDR3, as DNA: TGTGCCAGCAGACCCCTAGCGGGAGTCCGAAATAGCGAGCAGTACTCC.